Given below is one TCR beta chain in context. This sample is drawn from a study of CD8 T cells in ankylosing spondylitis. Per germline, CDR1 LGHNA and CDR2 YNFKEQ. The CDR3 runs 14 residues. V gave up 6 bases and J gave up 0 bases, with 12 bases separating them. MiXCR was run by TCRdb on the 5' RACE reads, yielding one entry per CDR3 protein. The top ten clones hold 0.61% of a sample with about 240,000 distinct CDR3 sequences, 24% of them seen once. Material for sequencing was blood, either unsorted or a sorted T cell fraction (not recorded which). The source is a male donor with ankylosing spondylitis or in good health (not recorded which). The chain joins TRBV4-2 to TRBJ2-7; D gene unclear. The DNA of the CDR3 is TGTGCCAGCAGACCCAGGCCGGACTCCTACGAGCAGTACTTC. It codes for CASRPRPDSYEQYF.